The 28 T cell receptor beta chains in this list originate from one sample, sequenced in a study of spatial heterogeneity in lung cancer. TCRdb used MiXCR to reprocess the 5' RACE reads, holding one entry per CDR3 protein. The sample carries 4,000 or so distinct CDR3 sequences, roughly a fifth recorded once. Regarding time point: sample taken at primary tumor resection. Whole RNA, isolated from tumor, nontumor lung or frozen PBMC, was sequenced without prior sorting. The source material was normal lung tissue next to the tumor, sampled at surgery. The receptors were gathered from a female donor with early-stage non-small cell lung cancer.

The chain joins TRBV5-1 to TRBJ2-7, with D possibly TRBD2 on 6 matching bases. Germline V gene sequence: CDR1 SGHRS, CDR2 YFSETQ. Trimming shortened V by 0 bases and J by 0 bases, and 13 bases separated the two germline ends. This CDR3 has 16 residues. The CDR3 reads CASSLVGTGLSYEQYF. The CDR3 DNA reads TGCGCCAGCAGCTTGGTGGGGACGGGACTCTCCTACGAGCAGTACTTC. The variable domain in full, completed from reference TRBV5-1 and TRBJ2-7, reads KAGVTQTPRYLIKTRGQQVTLSCSPISGHRSVSWYQQTPGQGLQFLFEYFSETQRNKGNFPGRFSGRQFSNSRSEMNVSTLELGDSALYLCASSLVGTGLSYEQYFGPGTRLTVT.

This clonotype showed up many times. The chain links TRBV14 to TRBJ2-3; 9 bases are shared with TRBD1. Per germline, CDR1 SGHDN and CDR2 FVKESK. V shed 4 bases and J 5 bases; nucleotides not matched to a gene: 10. CDR3 length: 16 residues. CDR3 protein: CASSRAGTGIRDTQYF. CDR3 in DNA: TGTGCCAGCAGCCGTGCCGGGACAGGGATTCGAGATACGCAGTATTTT.

V is TRBV29-1 and J is TRBJ2-7, with 9 bases identical to TRBD1. Germline V gene lookup returns CDR1 SQVTM and CDR2 ANQGSEA. V dropped 4 bases and J dropped 3; count of bases not matched to a gene: 1. This CDR3 region has 12 residues. The CDR3: CSVAGQGYEQYF. DNA for the CDR3: TGCAGCGTTGCGGGACAGGGCTACGAGCAGTACTTC.

The sample holds many counts of this clonotype. The V call is TRBV6-2 or TRBV6-3, the J call TRBJ1-2; no clear D gene. This CDR3 region has 13 residues. V was pared by 5 bases and J by 8 bases, with 15 bases between. Germline V gene data show CDR1 as MNHEY and CDR2 as SVGEGT. The CDR3 is CASSRLFGVGYTF. CDR3 sequence (DNA): TGTGCCAGCAGTCGCCTTTTCGGGGTCGGCTACACCTTC.

The chain joins TRBV6-5 to TRBJ1-5, with TRBD1 as a possible D gene (5 bases). The CDR3 has 14 amino acids. The V and J ends lost 6 bases and 2 bases respectively, with 11 bases between them. Germline-derived CDR1 and CDR2 are MNHEY and SVGAGI. The CDR3 sequence: CASRPGGGNQPQHF. Written as DNA, the CDR3 is TGTGCCAGCAGGCCGGGGGGGGGCAATCAGCCCCAGCATTTT.

This clonotype was picked up many times. J is TRBJ1-1 and V is TRBV6-2 or TRBV6-3; no clear D gene. The V end lost 5 bases, the J end lost 4 bases, and 14 bases lay between the germline ends. CDR3 length: 14 amino acids. The germline V gene has CDR1 MNHEY and CDR2 SVGEGT. CDR3 coding DNA: TGTGCCAGCAGTGGCCCCCGGTGGATCACTGAAGCTTTCTTT. Its protein is CASSGPRWITEAFF.

V is TRBV7-6 and J is TRBJ2-7, with D perhaps matching TRBD1 (5 bases). CDR1 SGHVS and CDR2 FNYEAQ come from the germline V gene. This CDR3 has 13 residues. Trimming cost V 0 bases and J 6 bases, with 9 bases left between them. The CDR3, as DNA: TGTGCCAGCAGCTTAGCCCAGGGAACCGAGCAGTACTTC. This codes for CASSLAQGTEQYF.

At least ten counts were recorded for this clonotype. V usage is TRBV20-1 and J usage is TRBJ2-5; the match to TRBD2 covers 7 bases. CDR1 and CDR2 from the germline V gene are DFQATT and SNEGSKA (reference sequence). The length of the CDR3 is 14 residues. Trimming took 2 bases from V and 9 from J; bases not matched to a gene: 12. The CDR3 loop reads CSARQAGAIGAQYF. The CDR3 bases are TGCAGTGCTAGACAGGCGGGAGCCATAGGGGCCCAGTACTTC.

The rearrangement joins TRBV20-1 to TRBJ2-2, with 9 bases matching TRBD1. Per the germline V gene, CDR1 is DFQATT and CDR2 is SNEGSKA (reference sequence). The CDR3 runs 14 residues. The V segment lost 3 bases and the J segment 3 bases; nucleotides outside the gene matches: 2. The CDR3 protein is CSARDRGDTGELFF. In DNA form, the CDR3 reads TGCAGTGCTAGGGACAGGGGAGACACCGGGGAGCTGTTTTTT.

This clonotype is deemed large. The chain has TRBV7-2 and TRBJ2-5, with 11 bases lining up with TRBD2. CDR3 size: 17 residues. J lost 2 bases, V lost 3 bases, and 8 bases had no gene match. Per germline, CDR1 SGHTA and CDR2 FQGNSA. CDR3 DNA sequence: TGTGCCAGCAGCTTGGGGACTAGCGGTTACCAACAAGAGACCCAGTACTTC. Translation: CASSLGTSGYQQETQYF.

The chain joins TRBV7-9 to TRBJ2-5; 7 bases map to TRBD2. Germline V gives CDR1 SEHNR, CDR2 FQNEAQ (reference sequence). The CDR3 spans 14 residues. With V trimmed by 4 bases and J by 5 bases, 7 bases remained unmatched. The CDR3 loop reads CASSSTGTMETQYF. In DNA form, the CDR3 reads TGTGCCAGCAGCTCAACCGGGACTATGGAGACCCAGTACTTC. The variable domain in full, completed from reference TRBV7-9 and TRBJ2-5, reads DTGVSQNPRHKITKRGQNVTFRCDPISEHNRLYWYRQTLGQGPEFLTYFQNEAQLEKSRLLSDRFSAERPKGSFSTLEIQRTEQGDSAMYLCASSSTGTMETQYFGPGTRLLVL.

This clonotype came up many times. The V and J genes are TRBV7-2 and TRBJ2-3, with 8 bases identical to TRBD1. The CDR3 is 16 amino acids. V lost 3 bases, J lost 1 base, and 6 bases stayed unmatched. Germline lookup yields CDR1 SGHTA and CDR2 FQGNSA. CDR3 sequence (DNA): TGTGCCAGCAGCTTGGGGGCAGGGGGCGGCACAGATACGCAGTATTTT. It yields the protein CASSLGAGGGTDTQYF.

In this sample, this clonotype turned up many times. The J gene is TRBJ2-2, the V gene TRBV7-2; no clear D. V was trimmed by 6 bases and J by 1 base, leaving 6 bases between them. CDR3 length: 13 residues. Germline values: CDR1 SGHTA, CDR2 FQGNSA. As DNA, the CDR3 is TGTGCCAGCAGACTCTTGAACACCGGGGAGCTGTTTTTT. Translation: CASRLLNTGELFF.

This clonotype is labeled as medium-sized. This chain uses TRBV20-1 with TRBJ2-1, with 9 bases matching TRBD2. The CDR3 loop spans 14 amino acids. Per the germline V gene, CDR1 is DFQATT and CDR2 is SNEGSKA (reference sequence). The ends lost 0 bases at V and 8 bases at J; junction bases unmatched: 5. The CDR3 region has the DNA TGCAGTGCTAGAGAGATAGCGGGAGTCCATGAGCAGTTCTTC. Its translation is CSAREIAGVHEQFF.

This sequence joins TRBV4-3 and TRBJ2-1, with TRBD1 matching 8 bases. Trimming removed 4 bases from V and 10 bases from J; junction bases left unmatched: 3. Looked up from germline, CDR1 is LGHNA and CDR2 is YSLEER. The CDR3 extends over 12 amino acids. CDR3 in DNA: TGCGCCAGCAGCCCCTGGACAGGGGAGCAGTTCTTC. The encoded protein is CASSPWTGEQFF.

By frequency in the sample, this clonotype is medium-sized (0.01 to 0.1%). At one boundary the junction diverges from the germline segment, which might be a read error. The rearrangement links TRBV20-1 to TRBJ1-5; tentative D call: TRBD1 (6 bases). The CDR3 has 15 residues. CDR1 is DFQATT, CDR2 SNEGSKA, per germline (reference sequence). The CDR3 loop reads CSAREIGGRNQPQHF. As DNA, the CDR3 is TGCAGTGCTCGAGAGATAGGGGGGCGCAATCAGCCCCAGCATTTT.

Ten or more counts support this clonotype. The gene calls are TRBV3-1 and TRBJ2-7; no reliable D call. Germline V gene lookup returns CDR1 LGHDT and CDR2 YNNKEL (reference sequence). The germline V and J ends were trimmed by 2 bases and 4 bases, with 6 bases remaining between them. This CDR3 comprises 12 residues. CDR3 amino acids: CASSQSEYEQYF. CDR3 nucleotides: TGTGCCAGCAGCCAATCAGAGTACGAGCAGTACTTC.

This clonotype counts as medium-sized. This chain links TRBV2 with TRBJ2-3, with D maybe TRBD1 (6 bases). The germline V and J ends were trimmed by 8 bases and 4 bases, with 22 bases remaining between them. Germline assignment: CDR1 SNHLY and CDR2 FYNNEI. The CDR3 contains 16 residues. In nucleotides, the CDR3 is TGTGCCAGCGACGCCGGGCCACAGGGTATGGCAGATACGCAGTATTTT. The encoded protein is CASDAGPQGMADTQYF. The full variable domain, in which reference TRBV2 and TRBJ2-3 provide the parts outside the CDR3, is EPEVTQTPSHQVTQMGQEVILRCVPISNHLYFYWYRQILGQKVEFLVSFYNNEISEKSEIFDDQFSVERPDGSNFTLKIRSTKLEDSAMYFCASDAGPQGMADTQYFGPGTRLTVL.

The J gene is TRBJ2-7, the V gene TRBV10-1; 8 bases match TRBD2. The germline CDR1 and CDR2 sequences are WNHNN and SYGVQD (reference sequence). Unmatched junction bases numbered 7, after V lost 2 bases and J lost 1 base. This CDR3 has 16 amino acids. The CDR3 region is CASSEEAGGNSYEQYF. CDR3 DNA sequence: TGCGCCAGCAGTGAGGAGGCGGGGGGCAATTCCTACGAGCAGTACTTC.

The rearrangement joins TRBV12-3 or TRBV12-4 to TRBJ2-5; no clear D gene. CDR3 length equals 10 residues. Between the trimmed V and J ends, which lost 4 bases and 5 bases, there was a span of 2 bases. The CDR3 loop reads CASSSETQYF. CDR3 DNA: TGTGCCAGCAGTTCGGAGACCCAGTACTTC.

This clonotype was seen a few times. One base away lies a much larger clone, so this may be a sequencing read error. This chain connects TRBV4-2 to TRBJ1-1; TRBD1 is a possible D gene (5 bases). Germline V gene sequence: CDR1 LGHNA, CDR2 YNFKEQ. The CDR3 is 13 residues long. Here the CDR3 reads CVSSQEGVIEAFF. CDR3 DNA: TGTGTCAGCAGCCAAGAAGGGGTTATTGAAGCTTTCTTT.

V usage is TRBV29-1 and J usage is TRBJ2-3; unclear D gene. V was clipped by 4 bases and J by 6 bases, with 8 bases between them. CDR1 is SQVTM and CDR2 is ANQGSEA in the germline V gene. This CDR3 region has 11 residues. In DNA, the CDR3 is TGCAGCGTTGTGGTCGGGGATACGCAGTATTTT. Its translation: CSVVVGDTQYF.

At least ten counts were recorded for this clonotype. The chain uses TRBV5-1 and TRBJ1-1, with D possibly matching TRBD1 (5 bases). The CDR3 is made up of 15 amino acids. The V gene's germline CDR1 is SGHRS and CDR2 YFSETQ. The ends were cut back, 4 bases at V and 1 base at J, with 14 bases in the middle. In nucleotides, the CDR3 is TGCGCCAGCAGCATTGCAGGGTCTCGGAACACTGAAGCTTTCTTT. Amino acids: CASSIAGSRNTEAFF. Full variable domain (rest looked up from reference TRBV5-1 and TRBJ1-1): KAGVTQTPRYLIKTRGQQVTLSCSPISGHRSVSWYQQTPGQGLQFLFEYFSETQRNKGNFPGRFSGRQFSNSRSEMNVSTLELGDSALYLCASSIAGSRNTEAFFGQGTRLTVV.

In its sample, this clonotype ranks as medium-sized. This chain uses TRBV7-2 with TRBJ2-7; TRBD2 aligns across 9 bases. Trimming took 4 bases from V and 4 from J; bases not matched to a gene: 14. The length of the CDR3 is 17 residues. Per the germline V gene, CDR1 is SGHTA and CDR2 is FQGNSA. This CDR3 is CASSSLGGRGGRYEQYF. Here the CDR3 DNA reads TGTGCCAGCAGCTCCCTCGGCGGGCGGGGGGGTAGGTACGAGCAGTACTTC.

The CDR3: CASRNPGVGTDTQYF. CDR3 nucleotide sequence: TGTGCCAGCAGAAACCCGGGGGTTGGCACAGATACGCAGTATTTT. This sequence joins TRBV25-1 and TRBJ2-3, with a tentative D call TRBD2 (6 bases). The ends were cut back, 6 bases at V and 1 base at J, with 14 bases in the middle. The CDR3 spans 15 residues. Germline V CDR1 and CDR2: MGHDK, SYGVNS.

By proportion, this clonotype is medium-sized. The CDR3 is CASSSLGGLNTEAFF. As DNA, the CDR3 is TGTGCCAGCAGTTCGTTGGGGGGCCTGAACACTGAAGCTTTCTTT. The chain carries TRBV28 and TRBJ1-1; D is perhaps TRBD1 (6 bases). The V and J ends lost 4 bases and 0 bases respectively, with 12 bases between them. Germline assignment: CDR1 MDHEN and CDR2 SYDVKM. The CDR3 loop spans 15 amino acids.

The V gene is TRBV5-1, the J gene TRBJ2-7; 7 bases are shared with TRBD1. Germline CDR1 SGHRS, CDR2 YFSETQ. This CDR3 has 13 amino acids. The ends lost 4 bases at V and 7 bases at J; junction bases unmatched: 8. This CDR3 reads CASSPWTGWEQYF. In DNA, the CDR3 is TGCGCCAGCAGCCCCTGGACAGGCTGGGAGCAGTACTTC.

The rearrangement joins TRBV6-1 to TRBJ1-1; unclear D gene. The V gene lost 5 bases and the J gene lost 1 base, with 17 bases spanning the gap. Germline V CDR1 and CDR2: MNHNS, SASEGT. The CDR3 sequence is 16 residues long. In DNA, the CDR3 is TGTGCCAGCAGTACATTCAAGGGTGGCAGGAACACTGAAGCTTTCTTT. It specifies CASSTFKGGRNTEAFF.